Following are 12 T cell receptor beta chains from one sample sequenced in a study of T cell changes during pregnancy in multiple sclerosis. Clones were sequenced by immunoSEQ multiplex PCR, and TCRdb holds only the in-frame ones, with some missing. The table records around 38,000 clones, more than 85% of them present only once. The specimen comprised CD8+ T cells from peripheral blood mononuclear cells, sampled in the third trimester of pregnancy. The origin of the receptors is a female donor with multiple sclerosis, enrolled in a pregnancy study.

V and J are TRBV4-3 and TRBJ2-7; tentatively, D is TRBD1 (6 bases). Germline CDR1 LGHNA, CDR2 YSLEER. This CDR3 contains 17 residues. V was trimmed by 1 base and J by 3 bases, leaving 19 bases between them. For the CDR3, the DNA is TGCGCCAGCAGCCAAGCTTGGGCAGGGGATATCGTCTACGAGCAGTACTTC. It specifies CASSQAWAGDIVYEQYF.

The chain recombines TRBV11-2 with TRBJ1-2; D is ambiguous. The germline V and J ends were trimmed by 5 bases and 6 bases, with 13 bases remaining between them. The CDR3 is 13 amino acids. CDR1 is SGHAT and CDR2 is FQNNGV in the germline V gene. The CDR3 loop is CASSPPQEDGYTF. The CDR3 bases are TGTGCCAGCAGCCCACCCCAAGAGGATGGCTACACCTTC.

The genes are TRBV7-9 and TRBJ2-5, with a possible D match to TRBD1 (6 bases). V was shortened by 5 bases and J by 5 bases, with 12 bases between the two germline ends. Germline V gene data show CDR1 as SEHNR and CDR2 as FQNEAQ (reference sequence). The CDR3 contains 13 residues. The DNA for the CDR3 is TGTGCCAGCAGCCCAGGGGTCCAGGAGACCCAGTACTTC. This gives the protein CASSPGVQETQYF.

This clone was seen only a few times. CDR3 amino acids: CASGRNTEAFF. CDR3 DNA: TGTGCCAGCGGGCGGAACACTGAAGCTTTCTTT. The chain is built from TRBV27 and TRBJ1-1; D gene unclear. V was pared by 8 bases and J by 1 base, with 5 bases between. The germline gives CDR1 MNHEY, CDR2 SMNVEV (reference sequence). This CDR3 region has 11 residues.

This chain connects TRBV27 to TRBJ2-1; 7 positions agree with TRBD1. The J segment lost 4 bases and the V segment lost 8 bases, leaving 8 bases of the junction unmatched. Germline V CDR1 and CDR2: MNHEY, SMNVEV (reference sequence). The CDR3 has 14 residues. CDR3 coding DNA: TGTGCCAGCCTAGGGGGCCACGGGTACAATGAGCAGTTCTTC. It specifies CASLGGHGYNEQFF.

The CDR3, as DNA: TGTGCCTGGAGTGTACCAGGGCAAATAAGCACAGATACGCAGTATTTT. Amino acid sequence: CAWSVPGQISTDTQYF. This chain connects TRBV30 to TRBJ2-3; a weak D match, TRBD1 (5 bases). CDR1 and CDR2 (germline): GTSNPN, SVGIG (reference sequence). V was cut by 0 bases and J by 0 bases, with 13 bases left in between. The CDR3 has 16 amino acids.

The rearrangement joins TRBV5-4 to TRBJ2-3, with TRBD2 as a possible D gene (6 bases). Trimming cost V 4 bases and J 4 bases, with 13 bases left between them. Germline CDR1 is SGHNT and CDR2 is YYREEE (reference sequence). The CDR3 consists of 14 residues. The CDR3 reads CASSPVPGADTQYF. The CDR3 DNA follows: TGTGCCAGCAGCCCGGTCCCGGGAGCAGATACGCAGTATTTT.

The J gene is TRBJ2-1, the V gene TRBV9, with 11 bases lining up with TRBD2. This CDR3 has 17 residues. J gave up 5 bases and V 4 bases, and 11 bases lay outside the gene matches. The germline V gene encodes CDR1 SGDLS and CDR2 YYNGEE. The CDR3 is CASSQYNSGGAHNEQFF. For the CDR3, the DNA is TGTGCCAGCAGCCAATACAATAGCGGGGGGGCCCACAATGAGCAGTTCTTC.

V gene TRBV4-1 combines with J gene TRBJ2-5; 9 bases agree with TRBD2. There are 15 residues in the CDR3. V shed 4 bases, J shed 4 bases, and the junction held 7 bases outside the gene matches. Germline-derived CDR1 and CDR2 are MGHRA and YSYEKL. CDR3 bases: TGCGCCAGCAGCCTCGTAGCGGGAGTATTAGAGACCCAGTACTTC. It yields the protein CASSLVAGVLETQYF.

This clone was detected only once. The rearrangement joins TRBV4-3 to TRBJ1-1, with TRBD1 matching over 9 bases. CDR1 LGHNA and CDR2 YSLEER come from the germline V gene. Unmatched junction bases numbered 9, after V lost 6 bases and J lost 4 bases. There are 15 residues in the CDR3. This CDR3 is CASSTGGASGTEAFF. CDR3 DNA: TGCGCCAGCAGTACAGGGGGCGCCTCCGGCACTGAAGCTTTCTTT.

CDR3: CASSQTEKEVVGQGTDTQYF. CDR3 coding DNA: TGCGCCAGCAGCCAAACAGAAAAAGAGGTTGTGGGACAGGGCACAGATACGCAGTATTTT. The chain links TRBV4-3 to TRBJ2-3; TRBD1 aligns across 8 bases. Trimming cost V 2 bases and J 1 base; bases outside gene matches: 17. Germline V gene sequence: CDR1 LGHNA, CDR2 YSLEER. This CDR3 comprises 20 residues.

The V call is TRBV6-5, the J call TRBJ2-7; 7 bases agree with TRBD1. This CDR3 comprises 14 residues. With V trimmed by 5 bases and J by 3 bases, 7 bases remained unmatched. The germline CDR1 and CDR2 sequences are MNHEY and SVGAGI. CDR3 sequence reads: CASSHRDSSYEQYF. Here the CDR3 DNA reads TGTGCCAGCAGTCACCGGGACAGCAGCTACGAGCAGTACTTC.